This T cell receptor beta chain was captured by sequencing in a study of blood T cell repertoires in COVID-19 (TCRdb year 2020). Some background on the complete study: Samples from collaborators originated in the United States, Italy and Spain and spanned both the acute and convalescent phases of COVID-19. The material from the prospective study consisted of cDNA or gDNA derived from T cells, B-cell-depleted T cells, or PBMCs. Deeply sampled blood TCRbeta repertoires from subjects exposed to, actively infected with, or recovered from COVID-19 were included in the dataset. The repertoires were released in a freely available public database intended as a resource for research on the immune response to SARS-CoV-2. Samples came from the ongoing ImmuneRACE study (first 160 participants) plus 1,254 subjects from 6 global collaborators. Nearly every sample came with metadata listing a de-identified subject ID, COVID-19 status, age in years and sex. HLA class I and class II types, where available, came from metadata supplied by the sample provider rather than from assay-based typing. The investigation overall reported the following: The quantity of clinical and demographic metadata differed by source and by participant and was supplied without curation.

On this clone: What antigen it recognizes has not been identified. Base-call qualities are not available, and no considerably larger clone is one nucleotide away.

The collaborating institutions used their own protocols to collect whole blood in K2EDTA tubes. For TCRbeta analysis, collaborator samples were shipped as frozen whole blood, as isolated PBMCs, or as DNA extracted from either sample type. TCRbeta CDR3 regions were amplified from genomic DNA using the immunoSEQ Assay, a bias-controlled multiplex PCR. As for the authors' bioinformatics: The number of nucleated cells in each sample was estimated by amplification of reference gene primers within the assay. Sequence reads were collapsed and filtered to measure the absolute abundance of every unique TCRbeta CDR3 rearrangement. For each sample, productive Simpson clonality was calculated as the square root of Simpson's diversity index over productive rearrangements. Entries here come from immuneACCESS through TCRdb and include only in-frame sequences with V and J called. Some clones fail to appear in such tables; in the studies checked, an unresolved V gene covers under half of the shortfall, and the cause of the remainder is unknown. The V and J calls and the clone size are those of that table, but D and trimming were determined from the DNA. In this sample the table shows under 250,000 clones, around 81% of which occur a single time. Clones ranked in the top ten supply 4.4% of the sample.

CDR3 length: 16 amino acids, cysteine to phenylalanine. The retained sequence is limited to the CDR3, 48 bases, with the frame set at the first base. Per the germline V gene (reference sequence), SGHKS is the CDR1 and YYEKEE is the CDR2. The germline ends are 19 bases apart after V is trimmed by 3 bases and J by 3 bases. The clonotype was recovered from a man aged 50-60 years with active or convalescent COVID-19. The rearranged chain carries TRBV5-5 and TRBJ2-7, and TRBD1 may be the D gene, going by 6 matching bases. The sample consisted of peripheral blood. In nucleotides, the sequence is TGTGCCAGCAGCTGGCGGTCAGGGGCCAACAGCTACGAGCAGTACTTC. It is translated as CASSWRSGANSYEQYF.